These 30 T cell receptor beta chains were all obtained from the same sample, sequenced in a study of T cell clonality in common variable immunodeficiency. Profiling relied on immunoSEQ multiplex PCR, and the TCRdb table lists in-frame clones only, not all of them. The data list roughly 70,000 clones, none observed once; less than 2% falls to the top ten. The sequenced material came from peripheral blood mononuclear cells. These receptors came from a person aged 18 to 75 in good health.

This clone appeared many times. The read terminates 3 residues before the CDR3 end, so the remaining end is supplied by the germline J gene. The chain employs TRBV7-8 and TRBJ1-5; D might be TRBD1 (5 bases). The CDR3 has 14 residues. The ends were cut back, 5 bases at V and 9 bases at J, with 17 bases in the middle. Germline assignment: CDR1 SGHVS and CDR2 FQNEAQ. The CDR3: CASSERQSRGPQHF. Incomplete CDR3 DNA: TGTGCCAGCAGCGAACGACAGTCGCGGGGGCCC.

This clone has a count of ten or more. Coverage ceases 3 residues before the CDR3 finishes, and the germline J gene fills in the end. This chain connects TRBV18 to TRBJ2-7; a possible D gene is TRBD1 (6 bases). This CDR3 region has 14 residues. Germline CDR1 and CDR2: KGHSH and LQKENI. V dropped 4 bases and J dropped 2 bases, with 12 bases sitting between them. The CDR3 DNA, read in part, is TGTGCCAGCTCACGGGGCTCAGGGGCCTACGAG. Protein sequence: CASSRGSGAYE. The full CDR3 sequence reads CASSRGSGAYEQYF.

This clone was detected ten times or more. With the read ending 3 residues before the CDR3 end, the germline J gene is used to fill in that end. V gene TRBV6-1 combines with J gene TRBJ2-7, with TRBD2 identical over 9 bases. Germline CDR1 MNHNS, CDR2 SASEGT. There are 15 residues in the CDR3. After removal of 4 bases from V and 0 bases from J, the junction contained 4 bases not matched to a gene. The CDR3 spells CASSASGMSSYEQYF. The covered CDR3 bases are TGTGCCAGCAGTGCTAGCGGGATGAGCTCCTACGAG.

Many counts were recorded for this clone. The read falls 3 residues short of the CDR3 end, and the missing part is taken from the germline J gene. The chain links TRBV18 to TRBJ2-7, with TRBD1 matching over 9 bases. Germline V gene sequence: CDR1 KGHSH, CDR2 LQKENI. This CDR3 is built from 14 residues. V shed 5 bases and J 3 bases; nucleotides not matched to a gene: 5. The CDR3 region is CASSEDRGVYEQYF. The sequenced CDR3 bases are TGTGCCAGCTCAGAGGACAGGGGAGTCTACGAG.

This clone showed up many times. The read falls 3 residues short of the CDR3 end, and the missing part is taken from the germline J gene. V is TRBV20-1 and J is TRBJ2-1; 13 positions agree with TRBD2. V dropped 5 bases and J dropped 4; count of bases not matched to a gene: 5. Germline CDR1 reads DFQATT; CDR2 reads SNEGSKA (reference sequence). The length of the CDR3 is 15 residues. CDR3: CSAAGLAGRYNEQFF. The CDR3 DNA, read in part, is TGCAGTGCTGCGGGACTAGCGGGGAGATACAATGAG.

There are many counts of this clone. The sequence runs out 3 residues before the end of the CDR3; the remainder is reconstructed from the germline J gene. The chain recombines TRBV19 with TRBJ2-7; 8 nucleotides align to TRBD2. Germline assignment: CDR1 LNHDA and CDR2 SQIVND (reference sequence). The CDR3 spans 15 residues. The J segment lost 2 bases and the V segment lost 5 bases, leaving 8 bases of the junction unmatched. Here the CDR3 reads CASSPGSGSAYEQYF. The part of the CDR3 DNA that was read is TGTGCCAGTAGTCCGGGGAGCGGGAGTGCCTACGAG. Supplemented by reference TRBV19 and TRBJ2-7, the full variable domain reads DGGITQSPKYLFRKEGQNVTLSCEQNLNHDAMYWYRQDPGQGLRLIYYSQIVNDFQKGDIAEGYSVSREKKESFPLTVTSAQKNPTAFYLCASSPGSGSAYEQYFGPGTRLTVT.

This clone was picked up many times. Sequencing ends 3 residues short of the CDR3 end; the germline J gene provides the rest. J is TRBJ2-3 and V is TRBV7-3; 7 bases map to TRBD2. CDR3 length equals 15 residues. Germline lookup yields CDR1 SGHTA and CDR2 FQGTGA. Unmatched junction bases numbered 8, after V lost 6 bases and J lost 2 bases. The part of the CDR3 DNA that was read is TGTGCCAGCAGGTCAGCGGGAATGAACACAGATACG. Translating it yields CASRSAGMNTDT. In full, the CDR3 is CASRSAGMNTDTQYF.

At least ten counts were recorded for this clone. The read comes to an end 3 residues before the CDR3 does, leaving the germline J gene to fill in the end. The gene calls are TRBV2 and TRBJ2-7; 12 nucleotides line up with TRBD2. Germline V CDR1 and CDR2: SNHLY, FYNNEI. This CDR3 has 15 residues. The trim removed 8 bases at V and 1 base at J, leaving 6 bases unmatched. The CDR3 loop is CASSLAGGYSYEQYF. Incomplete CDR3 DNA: TGTGCCAGCTCCCTAGCGGGGGGGTATTCCTACGAG.

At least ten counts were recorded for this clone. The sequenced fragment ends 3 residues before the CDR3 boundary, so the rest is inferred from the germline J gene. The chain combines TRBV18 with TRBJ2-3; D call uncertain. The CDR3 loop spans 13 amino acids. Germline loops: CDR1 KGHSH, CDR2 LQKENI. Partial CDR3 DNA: TGTGCCAGCTCACCGAAGAACACGGGTTCG. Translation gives CASSPKNTGS. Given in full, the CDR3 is CASSPKNTGSQYF.

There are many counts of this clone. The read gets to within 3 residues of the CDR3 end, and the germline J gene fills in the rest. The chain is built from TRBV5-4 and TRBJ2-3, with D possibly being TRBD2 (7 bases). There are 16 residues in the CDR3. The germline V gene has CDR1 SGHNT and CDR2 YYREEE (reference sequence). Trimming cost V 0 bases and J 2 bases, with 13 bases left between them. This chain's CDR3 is CASSLGGGGITDTQYF. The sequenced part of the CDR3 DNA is TGTGCCAGCAGCTTGGGAGGGGGGGGGATCACAGATACG.

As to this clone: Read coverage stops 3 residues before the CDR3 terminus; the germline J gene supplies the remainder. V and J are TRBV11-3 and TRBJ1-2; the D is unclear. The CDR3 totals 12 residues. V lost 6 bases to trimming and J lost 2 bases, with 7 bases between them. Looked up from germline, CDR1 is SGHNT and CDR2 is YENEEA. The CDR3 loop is CASRSQNYGYTF. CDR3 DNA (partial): TGTGCCAGCAGATCCCAGAACTATGGC.

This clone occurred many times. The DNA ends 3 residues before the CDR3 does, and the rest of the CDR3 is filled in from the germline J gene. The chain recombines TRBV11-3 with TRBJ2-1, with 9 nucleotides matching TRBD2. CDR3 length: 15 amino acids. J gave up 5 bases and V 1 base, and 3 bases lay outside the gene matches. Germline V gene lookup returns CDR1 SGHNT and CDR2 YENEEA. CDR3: CASSLALAGHNEQFF. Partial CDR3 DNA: TGTGCCAGCAGCTTAGCACTAGCGGGTCACAATGAG.

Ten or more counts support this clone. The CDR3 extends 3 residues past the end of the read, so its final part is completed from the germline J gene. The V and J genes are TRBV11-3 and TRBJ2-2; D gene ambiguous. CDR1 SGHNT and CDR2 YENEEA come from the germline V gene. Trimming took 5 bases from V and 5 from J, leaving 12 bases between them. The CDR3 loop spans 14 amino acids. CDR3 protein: CASSPRSGTGELFF. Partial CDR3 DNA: TGTGCCAGCAGCCCTAGGAGTGGAACCGGGGAG.

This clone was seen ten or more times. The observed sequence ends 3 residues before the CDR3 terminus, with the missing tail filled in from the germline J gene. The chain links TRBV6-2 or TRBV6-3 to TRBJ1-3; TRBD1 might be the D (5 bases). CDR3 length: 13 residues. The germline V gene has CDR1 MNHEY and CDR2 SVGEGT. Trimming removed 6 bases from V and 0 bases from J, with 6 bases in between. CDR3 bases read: TGTGCCAGCAGGAGGGGCTCTGGAAACACC. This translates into CASRRGSGNT. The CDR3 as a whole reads CASRRGSGNTIYF.

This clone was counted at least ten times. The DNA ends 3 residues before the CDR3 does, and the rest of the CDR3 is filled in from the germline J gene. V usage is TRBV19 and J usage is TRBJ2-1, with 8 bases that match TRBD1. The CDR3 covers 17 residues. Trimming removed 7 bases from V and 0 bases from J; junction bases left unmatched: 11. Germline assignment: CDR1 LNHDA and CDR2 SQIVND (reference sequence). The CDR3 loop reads CASIGRQGFGSYNEQFF. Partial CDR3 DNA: TGTGCCAGTATTGGGAGACAGGGGTTTGGCTCCTACAATGAG.

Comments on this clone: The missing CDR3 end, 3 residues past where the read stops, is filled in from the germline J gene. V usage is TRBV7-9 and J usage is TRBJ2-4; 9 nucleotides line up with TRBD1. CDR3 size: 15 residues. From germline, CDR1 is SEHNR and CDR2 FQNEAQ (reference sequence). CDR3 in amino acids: CASSVDRGRSDGQYF. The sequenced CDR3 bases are TGTGCCAGCAGCGTGGACAGGGGAAGGAGCGATGGT.

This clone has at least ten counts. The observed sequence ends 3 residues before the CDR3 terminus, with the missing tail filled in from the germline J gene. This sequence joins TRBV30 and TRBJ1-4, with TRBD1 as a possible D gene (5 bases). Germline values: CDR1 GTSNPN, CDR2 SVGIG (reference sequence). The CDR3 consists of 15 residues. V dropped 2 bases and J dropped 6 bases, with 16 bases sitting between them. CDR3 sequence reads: CAWSPGGTSYEKLFF. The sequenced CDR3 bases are TGTGCCTGGAGTCCCGGAGGGACTTCCTATGAAAAA. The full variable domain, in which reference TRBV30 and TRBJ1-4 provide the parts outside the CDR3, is SQTIHQWPATLVQPVGSPLSLECTVEGTSNPNLYWYRQAAGRGLQLLFYSVGIGQISSEVPQNLSASRPQDRQFILSSKKLLLSDSGFYLCAWSPGGTSYEKLFFGSGTQLSVL.

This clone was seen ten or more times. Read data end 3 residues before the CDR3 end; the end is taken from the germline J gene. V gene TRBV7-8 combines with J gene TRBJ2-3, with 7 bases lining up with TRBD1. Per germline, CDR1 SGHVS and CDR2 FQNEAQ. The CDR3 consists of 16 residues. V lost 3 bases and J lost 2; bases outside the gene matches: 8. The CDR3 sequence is CASSFPLTGTTDTQYF. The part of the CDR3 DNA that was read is TGTGCCAGCAGCTTCCCATTGACAGGGACCACAGATACG.

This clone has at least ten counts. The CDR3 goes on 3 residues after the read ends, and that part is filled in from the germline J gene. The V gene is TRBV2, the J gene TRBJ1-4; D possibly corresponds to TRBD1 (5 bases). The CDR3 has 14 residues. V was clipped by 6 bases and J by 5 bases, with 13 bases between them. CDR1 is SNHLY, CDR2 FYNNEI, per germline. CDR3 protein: CASSLQGGNEKLFF. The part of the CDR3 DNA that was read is TGTGCCAGCAGCCTCCAGGGTGGCAATGAAAAA. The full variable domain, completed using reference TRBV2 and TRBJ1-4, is EPEVTQTPSHQVTQMGQEVILRCVPISNHLYFYWYRQILGQKVEFLVSFYNNEISEKSEIFDDQFSVERPDGSNFTLKIRSTKLEDSAMYFCASSLQGGNEKLFFGSGTQLSVL.

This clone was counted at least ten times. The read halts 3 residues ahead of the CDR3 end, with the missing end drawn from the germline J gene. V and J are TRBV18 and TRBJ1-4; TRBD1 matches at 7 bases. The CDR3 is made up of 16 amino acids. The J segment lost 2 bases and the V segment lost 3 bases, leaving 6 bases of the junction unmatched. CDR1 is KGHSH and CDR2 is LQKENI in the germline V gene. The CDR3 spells CASSPDRVRTNEKLFF. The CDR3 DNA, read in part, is TGTGCCAGCTCACCCGACAGGGTGCGTACTAATGAAAAA. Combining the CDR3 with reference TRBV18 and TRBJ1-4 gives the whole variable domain NAGVMQNPRHLVRRRGQEARLRCSPMKGHSHVYWYRQLPEEGLKFMVYLQKENIIDESGMPKERFSAEFPKEGPSILRIQQVVRGDSAAYFCASSPDRVRTNEKLFFGSGTQLSVL.

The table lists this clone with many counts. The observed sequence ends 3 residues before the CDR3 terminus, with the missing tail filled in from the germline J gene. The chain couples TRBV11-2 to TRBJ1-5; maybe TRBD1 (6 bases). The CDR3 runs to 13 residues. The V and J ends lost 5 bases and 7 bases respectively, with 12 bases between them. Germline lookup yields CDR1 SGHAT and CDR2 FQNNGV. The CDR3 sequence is CASSAQGSQPQHF. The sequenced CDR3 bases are TGTGCCAGCAGCGCACAGGGTTCCCAGCCC.

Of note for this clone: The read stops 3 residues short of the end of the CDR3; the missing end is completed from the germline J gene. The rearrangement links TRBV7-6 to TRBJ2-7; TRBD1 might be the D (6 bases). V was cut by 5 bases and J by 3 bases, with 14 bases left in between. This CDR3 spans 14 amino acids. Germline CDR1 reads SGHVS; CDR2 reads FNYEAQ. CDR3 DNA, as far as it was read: TGTGCCAGCAGCACCGGGACACTGCTCTACGAG. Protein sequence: CASSTGTLLYE. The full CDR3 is CASSTGTLLYEQYF.

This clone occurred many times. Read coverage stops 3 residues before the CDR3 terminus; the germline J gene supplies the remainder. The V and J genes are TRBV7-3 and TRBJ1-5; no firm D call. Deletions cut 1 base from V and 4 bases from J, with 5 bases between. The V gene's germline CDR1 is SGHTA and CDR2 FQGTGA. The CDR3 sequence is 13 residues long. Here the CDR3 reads CASSLNSNQPQHF. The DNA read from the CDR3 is TGTGCCAGCAGCTTAAACAGTAATCAGCCC.

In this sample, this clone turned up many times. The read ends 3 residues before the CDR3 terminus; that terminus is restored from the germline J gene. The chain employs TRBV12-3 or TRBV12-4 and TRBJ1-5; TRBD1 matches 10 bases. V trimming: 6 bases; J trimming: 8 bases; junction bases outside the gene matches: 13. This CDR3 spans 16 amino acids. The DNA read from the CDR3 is TGTGCCAGCAGCCGATCCTTCGACAGGGGGCTTGAGCCC. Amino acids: CASSRSFDRGLEP. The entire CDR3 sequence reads CASSRSFDRGLEPQHF.

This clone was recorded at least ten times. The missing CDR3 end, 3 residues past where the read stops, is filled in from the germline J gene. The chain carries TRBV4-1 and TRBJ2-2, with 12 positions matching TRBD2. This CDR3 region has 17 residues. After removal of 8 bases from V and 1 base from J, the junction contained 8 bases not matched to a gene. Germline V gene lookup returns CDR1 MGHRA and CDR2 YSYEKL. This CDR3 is CASLPGLAGLNTGELFF. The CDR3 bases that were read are TGCGCCAGCCTCCCGGGACTAGCGGGCCTGAACACCGGGGAG.

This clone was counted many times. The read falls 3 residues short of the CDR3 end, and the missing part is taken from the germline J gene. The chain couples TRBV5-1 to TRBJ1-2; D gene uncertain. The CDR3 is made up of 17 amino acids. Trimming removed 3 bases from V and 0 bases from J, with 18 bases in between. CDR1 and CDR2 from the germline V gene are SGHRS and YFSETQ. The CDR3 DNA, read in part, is TGCGCCAGCAGCTACCTGCGGGTAAAGATCGCTAACTATGGC. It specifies CASSYLRVKIANYG. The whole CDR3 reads CASSYLRVKIANYGYTF. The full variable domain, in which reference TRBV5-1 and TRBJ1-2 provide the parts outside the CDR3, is KAGVTQTPRYLIKTRGQQVTLSCSPISGHRSVSWYQQTPGQGLQFLFEYFSETQRNKGNFPGRFSGRQFSNSRSEMNVSTLELGDSALYLCASSYLRVKIANYGYTFGSGTRLTVV.

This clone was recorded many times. This CDR3 is CASSYGQGAFNEQFF. Incomplete CDR3 DNA: TGCGCCAGCAGTTACGGACAGGGGGCTTTTAATGAG. The V call is TRBV5-1, the J call TRBJ2-1, with 11 nucleotides matching TRBD1. The read terminates 3 residues before the CDR3 end, so the remaining end is supplied by the germline J gene. This CDR3 contains 15 residues. V gave up 5 bases and J gave up 7 bases; unmatched junction bases: 8. CDR1 SGHRS and CDR2 YFSETQ come from the germline V gene.

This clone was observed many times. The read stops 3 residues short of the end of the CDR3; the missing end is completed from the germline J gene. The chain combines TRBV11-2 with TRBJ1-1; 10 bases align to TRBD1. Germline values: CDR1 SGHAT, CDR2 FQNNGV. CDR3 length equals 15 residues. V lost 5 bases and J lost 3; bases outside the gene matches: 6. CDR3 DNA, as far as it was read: TGTGCCAGCAGCGACCGGGACAGGGGTGACACTGAA. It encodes CASSDRDRGDTE. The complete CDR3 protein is CASSDRDRGDTEAFF.

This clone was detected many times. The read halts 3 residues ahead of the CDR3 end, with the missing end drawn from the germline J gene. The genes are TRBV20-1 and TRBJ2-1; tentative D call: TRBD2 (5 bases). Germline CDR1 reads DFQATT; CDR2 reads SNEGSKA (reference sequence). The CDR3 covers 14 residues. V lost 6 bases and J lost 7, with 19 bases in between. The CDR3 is CSAVFKLAGNEQFF. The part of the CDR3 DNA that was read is TGCAGTGCGGTCTTTAAGCTAGCCGGGAATGAG.

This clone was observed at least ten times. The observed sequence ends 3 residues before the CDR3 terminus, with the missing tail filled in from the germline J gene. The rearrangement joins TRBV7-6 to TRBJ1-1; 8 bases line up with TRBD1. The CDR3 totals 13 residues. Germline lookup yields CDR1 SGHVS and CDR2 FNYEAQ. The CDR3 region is CASSLGGQGRAFF. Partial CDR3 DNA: TGTGCCAGCAGCTTAGGAGGACAGGGTCGA.